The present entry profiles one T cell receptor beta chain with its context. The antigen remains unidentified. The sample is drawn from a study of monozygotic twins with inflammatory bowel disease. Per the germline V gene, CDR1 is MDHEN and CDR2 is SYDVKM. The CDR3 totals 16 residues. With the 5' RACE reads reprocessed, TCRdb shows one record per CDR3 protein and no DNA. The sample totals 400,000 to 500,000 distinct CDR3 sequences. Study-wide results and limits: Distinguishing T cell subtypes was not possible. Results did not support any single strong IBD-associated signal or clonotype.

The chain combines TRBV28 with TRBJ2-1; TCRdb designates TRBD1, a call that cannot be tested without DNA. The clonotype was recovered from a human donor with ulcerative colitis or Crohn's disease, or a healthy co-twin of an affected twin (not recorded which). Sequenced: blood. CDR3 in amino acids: CASSLKGRPHYNEQFF.